These 30 T cell receptor beta chains came from one sample sequenced in a study of cytomegalovirus exposure and HLA in healthy donors (dated by TCRdb to between 2016 and 2019). Library preparation was by the immunoSEQ multiplex PCR assay. For the multiplex PCR, a mixture combining 60 forward primers for TCR Vbeta segments and 13 reverse primers for TCR Jbeta segments was used. TCRdb took this table from immuneACCESS and kept in-frame rearrangements with V and J called. Such tables lack part of the clones; where checked against another copy, unresolved V genes explain under half of the gap, and the rest is unexplained. The sample table records about 180,000 clones; over 70% of these occur just once. The top ten clonotypes cover around 5.4% of the sample. The sequencing sample was made of PBMCs. The receptors stem from a man in his forties in good health and CMV-seronegative.

This sequence joins TRBV19 and TRBJ1-1, with D perhaps matching TRBD1 (6 bases). This CDR3 spans 15 amino acids. From germline, CDR1 is LNHDA and CDR2 SQIVND (reference sequence). V was pared by 4 bases and J by 3 bases, with 15 bases between. CDR3 sequence reads: CASSNGQLVDTEAFF. The CDR3 nucleotides are TGTGCCAGTAGTAACGGACAGTTAGTTGACACTGAAGCTTTCTTT.

This chain connects TRBV5-1 to TRBJ2-2, with 8 positions matching TRBD1. The CDR3 contains 17 residues. Germline V gene sequence: CDR1 SGHRS, CDR2 YFSETQ. The ends lost 2 bases at V and 1 base at J; junction bases unmatched: 7. CDR3 coding DNA: TGCGCCAGCAGCTTTACTACCGGACAGGGGAACACCGGGGAGCTGTTTTTT. This sequence encodes CASSFTTGQGNTGELFF.

The V gene is TRBV4-1, the J gene TRBJ2-7; the match to TRBD1 covers 8 bases. Per germline, CDR1 MGHRA and CDR2 YSYEKL. The junction had 14 bases not matched to a gene; V was cut back by 4 bases and J by 3 bases. This CDR3 contains 17 residues. The CDR3 is CASSRRREGQGFYEQYF. The CDR3 bases are TGCGCCAGCAGCCGACGCCGGGAAGGACAGGGTTTCTACGAGCAGTACTTC.

This chain joins TRBV9 and TRBJ2-1, with 7 positions matching TRBD1. This CDR3 is built from 16 residues. V lost 6 bases, J lost 5 bases, and 14 bases stayed unmatched. Germline V gene sequence: CDR1 SGDLS, CDR2 YYNGEE. The CDR3 spells CASTTERGQGNNEQFF. The CDR3 DNA sequence: TGTGCCAGCACTACTGAAAGGGGGCAGGGTAACAATGAGCAGTTCTTC. Filled out from reference TRBV9 and TRBJ2-1, the complete variable domain reads DSGVTQTPKHLITATGQRVTLRCSPRSGDLSVYWYQQSLDQGLQFLIQYYNGEERAKGNILERFSAQQFPDLHSELNLSSLELGDSALYFCASTTERGQGNNEQFFGPGTRLTVL.

The V and J genes are TRBV10-1 and TRBJ2-3; D might be TRBD1 (5 bases). From germline, CDR1 is WNHNN and CDR2 SYGVQD (reference sequence). The V and J ends lost 2 bases and 0 bases respectively, with 12 bases between them. CDR3 length equals 16 residues. Here the CDR3 reads CASSESRASSTDTQYF. The CDR3 DNA sequence: TGCGCCAGCAGTGAGAGCAGGGCGTCTAGCACAGATACGCAGTATTTT.

The rearrangement joins TRBV4-3 to TRBJ2-4; D possibly corresponds to TRBD2 (7 bases). The CDR3 loop spans 14 amino acids. V was shortened by 3 bases and J by 6 bases, with 12 bases between the two germline ends. CDR1 and CDR2 (germline): LGHNA, YSLEER. This chain's CDR3 is CASSQGRDTNIQYF. For the CDR3, the DNA is TGCGCCAGCAGCCAGGGGAGGGACACAAACATTCAGTACTTC.

V gene TRBV27 combines with J gene TRBJ2-1; 8 bases map to TRBD2. With 4 bases clipped from V and 8 bases from J, the junction kept 7 bases outside the gene matches. Germline CDR1 is MNHEY and CDR2 is SMNVEV (reference sequence). The CDR3 spans 14 residues. This chain's CDR3 is CASSSAGEYHEQFF. The DNA of the CDR3 is TGTGCCAGCAGTTCAGCGGGGGAGTACCATGAGCAGTTCTTC.

The chain uses TRBV6-5 and TRBJ1-1; 7 bases line up with TRBD1. CDR3 length equals 12 residues. The germline V gene has CDR1 MNHEY and CDR2 SVGAGI. V gave up 10 bases and J gave up 6 bases; unmatched junction bases: 8. The DNA for the CDR3 is TGTGCCACTACAGGGGACCGGGCTGAAGCTTTCTTT. This encodes CATTGDRAEAFF.

The chain is built from TRBV19 and TRBJ2-7; perhaps TRBD1 as D (5 bases). Germline V gene data show CDR1 as LNHDA and CDR2 as SQIVND (reference sequence). V shed 7 bases and J shed 1 base, with 11 bases lying between them. CDR3 size: 13 residues. Here the CDR3 DNA reads TGTGCCAGTAAGGGGTTCCCTTCCTACGAGCAGTACTTC. Protein: CASKGFPSYEQYF.

The V gene is TRBV11-2, the J gene TRBJ2-1; D may be TRBD2 (6 bases). CDR1 is SGHAT, CDR2 FQNNGV, per germline. Between the trimmed V and J ends, which lost 4 bases and 9 bases, there was a span of 13 bases. The CDR3 consists of 13 residues. This chain's CDR3 is CASSWGSGLEQFF. CDR3 in DNA: TGTGCCAGCAGCTGGGGTAGCGGTCTTGAGCAGTTCTTC.

The genes are TRBV18 and TRBJ1-5, with no clear D. The germline CDR1 and CDR2 sequences are KGHSH and LQKENI. V was trimmed by 3 bases and J by 9 bases, leaving 15 bases between them. The CDR3 contains 14 residues. CDR3 amino acids: CASSPGPLGRPQHF. CDR3 DNA: TGTGCCAGCTCACCCGGACCGCTTGGGAGGCCCCAGCATTTT.

This clone was observed a single time. The rearrangement joins TRBV5-4 to TRBJ1-2, with D possibly matching TRBD1 (5 bases). CDR1 and CDR2 (germline): SGHNT, YYREEE (reference sequence). The germline V and J ends were trimmed by 0 bases and 2 bases, with 8 bases remaining between them. The CDR3 spans 14 residues. The CDR3 loop reads CASSLVQGNYGYTF. The DNA of the CDR3 is TGTGCCAGCAGCTTGGTGCAGGGAAACTATGGCTACACCTTC. Variable domain in full (rest from reference TRBV5-4 and TRBJ1-2): ETGVTQSPTHLIKTRGQQVTLRCSSQSGHNTVSWYQQALGQGPQFIFQYYREEENGRGNFPPRFSGLQFPNYSSELNVNALELDDSALYLCASSLVQGNYGYTFGSGTRLTVV.

CDR3 in amino acids: CASSPKRPETGGTDTQYF. CDR3 DNA sequence: TGTGCCAGCAGCCCTAAGAGGCCGGAGACAGGGGGAACAGATACGCAGTATTTT. V gene TRBV7-9 combines with J gene TRBJ2-3; TRBD1 aligns across 9 bases. CDR1 SEHNR and CDR2 FQNEAQ come from the germline V gene (reference sequence). V trimming: 5 bases; J trimming: 3 bases; junction bases outside the gene matches: 15. This CDR3 has 18 amino acids.

The rearrangement joins TRBV11-2 to TRBJ2-5; the match to TRBD1 covers 7 bases. Losses at the gene ends were 5 bases for V and 3 bases for J; bases not matched to a gene: 6. This CDR3 has 14 residues. Per the germline V gene, CDR1 is SGHAT and CDR2 is FQNNGV. DNA for the CDR3: TGTGCCAGCAGCAAAGGGACAGCTAAAGAGACCCAGTACTTC. Amino acids: CASSKGTAKETQYF.

This chain joins TRBV5-6 and TRBJ2-1; TRBD1 aligns across 7 bases. Unmatched junction bases numbered 2, after V lost 2 bases and J lost 6 bases. Germline loops: CDR1 SGHDT, CDR2 YYEEEE. This CDR3 contains 13 residues. As DNA, the CDR3 is TGTGCCAGCAGCTTCTCAGGGGGCAATGAGCAGTTCTTC. It is translated as CASSFSGGNEQFF.

The V gene is TRBV7-8, the J gene TRBJ1-4; D possibly corresponds to TRBD1 (5 bases). Deletions cut 5 bases from V and 11 bases from J, with 27 bases between. This CDR3 is built from 17 residues. Germline V lookup: CDR1 SGHVS, CDR2 FQNEAQ. CDR3 amino acids: CASSLKTIQGGLGKLFF. The DNA of the CDR3 is TGTGCCAGCAGCCTTAAAACGATCCAGGGAGGGCTCGGGAAACTGTTTTTT.

The chain links TRBV18 to TRBJ2-7; tentatively, D is TRBD2 (6 bases). Trimming removed 6 bases at V and 5 bases at J, with 17 bases between. CDR1 and CDR2 (germline): KGHSH, LQKENI. The CDR3 covers 14 residues. CDR3 sequence (DNA): TGTGCCAGCTCCCCGGGAGCAGGTTTGGACGAGCAGTACTTC. Its translation: CASSPGAGLDEQYF.

This chain joins TRBV30 and TRBJ2-7; TRBD2 matches at 12 bases. The ends lost 3 bases at V and 4 bases at J; junction bases unmatched: 4. The CDR3 is 14 residues long. Germline V gives CDR1 GTSNPN, CDR2 SVGIG (reference sequence). CDR3 nucleotides: TGTGCCTGGAGCTGGACTAGCGGGACTTACGAGCAGTACTTC. The encoded protein is CAWSWTSGTYEQYF.

This sequence joins TRBV5-1 and TRBJ2-5, with TRBD2 identical over 7 bases. Germline V gene data show CDR1 as SGHRS and CDR2 as YFSETQ. The trim removed 2 bases at V and 4 bases at J, leaving 8 bases unmatched. There are 15 residues in the CDR3. The CDR3 is CASSFGGSGGETQYF. The CDR3 DNA sequence: TGCGCCAGCAGCTTCGGCGGGTCGGGGGGAGAGACCCAGTACTTC.

V usage is TRBV19 and J usage is TRBJ1-1; D gene unclear. In germline, CDR1 is LNHDA, CDR2 SQIVND (reference sequence). This CDR3 spans 12 amino acids. Trimming left V 4 bases short and J 10 bases short, with 13 bases between. CDR3 nucleotide sequence: TGTGCCAGTAGTAGTTTTCCGATTAGAGCTTTCTTT. Translation gives CASSSFPIRAFF.

This clone was picked up a small number of times. The chain recombines TRBV7-9 with TRBJ1-2, with D possibly being TRBD1 (6 bases). V was pared by 5 bases and J by 6 bases, with 16 bases between. CDR3 length equals 14 residues. Germline CDR1 reads SEHNR; CDR2 reads FQNEAQ (reference sequence). DNA for the CDR3: TGTGCCAGCAGCCGGGCAGGACAGACACATGGCTACACCTTC. As protein: CASSRAGQTHGYTF.

The chain employs TRBV28 and TRBJ1-2; possibly TRBD1 for D (6 bases). The V gene's germline CDR1 is MDHEN and CDR2 SYDVKM. The CDR3 has 14 amino acids. V lost 6 bases, J lost 6 bases, and 17 bases lay in between. This CDR3 reads CASRITGSLDGYTF. For the CDR3, the DNA is TGTGCCAGCAGGATCACAGGGTCTCTTGATGGCTACACCTTC.

This sequence joins TRBV25-1 and TRBJ2-5; D gene uncertain. This CDR3 has 15 amino acids. Trimming cost V 1 base and J 0 bases, with 9 bases left between them. CDR1 and CDR2 from the germline V gene are MGHDK and SYGVNS. In nucleotides, the CDR3 is TGTGCCAGCAGTGAATTTGGCGGCCACCAAGAGACCCAGTACTTC. The encoded protein is CASSEFGGHQETQYF.

V is TRBV29-1 and J is TRBJ2-7; TRBD1 matches 9 bases. From germline, CDR1 is SQVTM and CDR2 ANQGSEA. This CDR3 comprises 15 residues. J was trimmed by 4 bases and V by 4 bases; bases with no gene match: 11. DNA of the CDR3: TGCAGCGTTGGATTATGGGGACAGGGTTTGTACGAGCAGTACTTC. Encoded protein: CSVGLWGQGLYEQYF.

This rearrangement joins TRBV30 to TRBJ1-1; D is perhaps TRBD1 (5 bases). Deletions cut 3 bases from V and 0 bases from J, with 11 bases between. Germline V CDR1 and CDR2: GTSNPN, SVGIG (reference sequence). This CDR3 spans 14 amino acids. CDR3 bases: TGTGCCTGGAGCCCAGGACAATTGAACACTGAAGCTTTCTTT. Its translation is CAWSPGQLNTEAFF.

This clone showed up just once. V gene TRBV5-1 combines with J gene TRBJ2-1; 7 nucleotides agree with TRBD2. CDR3 length equals 17 residues. Per germline, CDR1 SGHRS and CDR2 YFSETQ. V shed 1 base, J shed 2 bases, and the junction held 9 bases outside the gene matches. The CDR3 region has the DNA TGCGCCAGCAGCTTGAAACCCCGGGAGGCGCCCTACAATGAGCAGTTCTTC. Protein sequence: CASSLKPREAPYNEQFF.

CDR3 protein: CASSSTQGGWEKLFF. The CDR3 nucleotides are TGTGCCAGCAGCTCAACGCAGGGGGGTTGGGAAAAACTGTTTTTT. The chain is built from TRBV7-2 and TRBJ1-4, with 7 bases fitting TRBD1. The CDR3 spans 15 residues. V lost 4 bases, J lost 8 bases, and 10 bases stayed unmatched. Germline CDR1 reads SGHTA; CDR2 reads FQGNSA.

This chain joins TRBV10-2 and TRBJ2-7; 7 nucleotides line up with TRBD1. This CDR3 contains 15 residues. Germline CDR1 and CDR2: WSHSY and SAAADI. Trimming removed 4 bases from V and 7 bases from J; junction bases left unmatched: 13. The CDR3 bases are TGCGCCAGCAGTGCTATCCAGGGGGTCGCCCCTGAGCAGTACTTC. It is translated as CASSAIQGVAPEQYF.

This rearrangement joins TRBV11-2 to TRBJ2-7; D call uncertain. CDR1 SGHAT and CDR2 FQNNGV come from the germline V gene. CDR3 length: 12 residues. V dropped 0 bases and J dropped 9 bases, with 9 bases sitting between them. DNA of the CDR3: TGTGCCAGCAGCTTAGATCCTGTATGGCAGTACTTC. Residues: CASSLDPVWQYF.

The chain employs TRBV10-3 and TRBJ1-4, with TRBD1 matching 8 bases. Trimming removed 10 bases from V and 8 bases from J; junction bases left unmatched: 12. The CDR3 runs 14 residues. CDR1 and CDR2 from the germline V gene are ENHRY and SYGVKD. CDR3: CATKPDRDGEKLFF. CDR3 coding DNA: TGTGCCACCAAACCGGACAGGGACGGAGAAAAACTGTTTTTT.